These 9 T cell receptor beta chains were sequenced from one sample in a study of T cells in Graves' hyperthyroidism and ophthalmopathy. From RNA transcripts, TCR beta CDR3 regions were amplified. During a first-round RT-PCR of the TCR CDR3, the HTBI primer set was used. TCRdb re-derived calls from the multiplex PCR reads in MiXCR, one entry per CDR3 protein. There are around 600,000 distinct CDR3 sequences in the sample; around 15% occur only once, and approximately 13% lies in the top ten. The material sequenced was blood. The source of these receptors is a woman between 50 and 59 years old with Graves' ophthalmopathy.

The V gene is TRBV5-1, the J gene TRBJ2-5; D gene uncertain. The length of the CDR3 is 14 residues. Trimming removed 5 bases from V and 2 bases from J, with 13 bases in between. From germline, CDR1 is SGHRS and CDR2 YFSETQ. For the CDR3, the DNA is TGCGCCAGCAGTAAGGGCTTCGGGCAAGAGACCCAGTACTTC. Its protein is CASSKGFGQETQYF.

The table lists this clonotype with a few counts. This chain joins TRBV29-1 and TRBJ1-1; D uncertain. Germline V gene sequence: CDR1 SQVTM, CDR2 ANQGSEA. Trimming cost V 3 bases and J 0 bases, with 11 bases left between them. The CDR3 consists of 14 residues. CDR3 sequence reads: CSVDGGSMNTEAFF. The CDR3 nucleotides read TGCAGCGTTGACGGTGGGAGCATGAACACTGAAGCTTTCTTT.

This clonotype has a count of ten or more. The V call is TRBV6-2 or TRBV6-3, the J call TRBJ2-7; 7 bases agree with TRBD2. The CDR3 runs to 15 residues. The V gene end was trimmed by 1 base and the J gene end by 3 bases; junction bases not matched to a gene: 6. CDR1 and CDR2 (germline): MNHEY, SVGEGT. CDR3 sequence reads: CASSYFAGADYEQYF. CDR3 sequence (DNA): TGTGCCAGCAGTTACTTTGCGGGAGCGGACTACGAGCAGTACTTC.

The chain employs TRBV9 and TRBJ2-3; 11 bases are shared with TRBD2. V dropped 0 bases and J dropped 6; count of bases not matched to a gene: 3. Per germline, CDR1 SGDLS and CDR2 YYNGEE. The CDR3 runs 15 residues. The chain's CDR3 is CASSVGASGGDTQYF. CDR3 nucleotide sequence: TGTGCCAGCAGCGTAGGGGCTAGCGGGGGGGATACGCAGTATTTT.

This clonotype was observed at least ten times. The genes are TRBV27 and TRBJ2-4, with 10 bases lining up with TRBD2. The CDR3 length is 15 residues. V lost 5 bases and J lost 8; bases outside the gene matches: 9. In germline, CDR1 is MNHEY, CDR2 SMNVEV (reference sequence). The CDR3 is CASSTLAGVGYIQYF. The CDR3 nucleotides are TGTGCCAGCAGTACTCTAGCGGGAGTGGGGTACATTCAGTACTTC.

A word on this clonotype: This sequence may be a read error, since a much larger clone differs from it by one base. This chain joins TRBV12-3 or TRBV12-4 and TRBJ2-2; D unresolved. With 7 bases removed from V and 6 bases from J, the gap between germline ends came to 12 bases. The CDR3 runs 13 residues. In DNA form, the CDR3 reads TGTGCCAGCACCCCCTCTATGGCCGGGGAGCTGTTTTTT. It encodes CASTPSMAGELFF.

Ten or more counts support this clonotype. The chain has TRBV5-1 and TRBJ2-3; D unclear. The CDR3 loop spans 16 amino acids. V was clipped by 4 bases and J by 0 bases, with 15 bases between them. Germline-derived CDR1 and CDR2 are SGHRS and YFSETQ. CDR3 sequence (DNA): TGCGCCAGCAGCACCTGGACCCACTCAAGCACAGATACGCAGTATTTT. The encoded protein is CASSTWTHSSTDTQYF.

The chain couples TRBV7-9 to TRBJ1-1; no definite D call. The V end was cut by 2 bases, the J end by 10 bases, with 17 bases between. The CDR3 is 14 amino acids. Germline assignment: CDR1 SEHNR and CDR2 FQNEAQ (reference sequence). CDR3 sequence: CASSLRAITEGAFF. The CDR3 DNA reads as TGTGCCAGCAGCTTAAGGGCCATAACAGAAGGAGCTTTCTTT.

This clonotype was detected many times. The rearrangement joins TRBV30 to TRBJ2-7; D ambiguous. The germline CDR1 and CDR2 sequences are GTSNPN and SVGIG (reference sequence). This CDR3 spans 12 amino acids. The V end lost 2 bases, the J end lost 3 bases, and 8 bases lay between the germline ends. The CDR3 coding sequence is TGTGCCTGGAGTTCGGCCGTCTACGAGCAGTACTTC. This translates into CAWSSAVYEQYF.